The T cell receptor beta chain described here comes from a study of T-cell memory formation after mild COVID-19. The CDR3 is 13 residues long. Germline V gene data show CDR1 as WSHSY and CDR2 as SAAADI. Trimming left V 4 bases short and J 3 bases short, with 8 bases between. TCRdb re-called the 5' RACE reads with MiXCR, one entry per CDR3 protein. The sample consists of about 55,000 distinct CDR3 sequences, around 9.5% of them appearing once. Comment on this clonotype: The antigen remains undetermined.

The study's findings and limits: There was a balanced CD4/CD8 profile in clones contracting day 15 to 85, and later expanders leaned CD4+.

The material sequenced was PBMCs or a T cell subset sorted from them (not recorded which). V is TRBV10-2 and J is TRBJ2-3, with D possibly being TRBD2 (6 bases). This clonotype originated in a man aged 18 to 29 who had mild COVID-19 (a few samples of this study predate the infection). Cell type and time point are not known. The CDR3 nucleotides are TGCGCCAGCAGTGGTGGGGGGACAGATACGCAGTATTTT. Translated: CASSGGGTDTQYF.